Here is one T cell receptor beta chain with its context. These data originate in a study of blood T cell repertoires in COVID-19. In the study overall: Researchers got acute and convalescent COVID-19 samples from the United States, Italy and Spain. The analysed material was cDNA or gDNA that came from T cells, B-cell-depleted T cells, or PBMCs.

The CDR3 covers 16 residues. Germline CDR1 and CDR2: SGHRS and YFSETQ. V gave up 6 bases and J gave up 4 bases; unmatched junction bases: 10. Per the study methods: The authors estimated nucleated cell counts from reference gene primer amplification. Profiling relied on immunoSEQ multiplex PCR, and the TCRdb table lists in-frame clones only, not all of them. V and J calls plus clone size are reproduced from that table; the DNA served to infer D and trimming. The sample consists of 190,000 or so clones, roughly 89% of them appearing once. Sequences were obtained from peripheral blood. The gene calls are TRBV5-1 and TRBJ2-1; 10 bases agree with TRBD1. The sequence was obtained from a woman between 18 and 29 years old who had recovered from COVID-19. CDR3 residues: CASNNPGGQGYNEQFF. In DNA form, the CDR3 reads TGCGCCAGCAATAACCCAGGGGGACAGGGGTACAATGAGCAGTTCTTC.